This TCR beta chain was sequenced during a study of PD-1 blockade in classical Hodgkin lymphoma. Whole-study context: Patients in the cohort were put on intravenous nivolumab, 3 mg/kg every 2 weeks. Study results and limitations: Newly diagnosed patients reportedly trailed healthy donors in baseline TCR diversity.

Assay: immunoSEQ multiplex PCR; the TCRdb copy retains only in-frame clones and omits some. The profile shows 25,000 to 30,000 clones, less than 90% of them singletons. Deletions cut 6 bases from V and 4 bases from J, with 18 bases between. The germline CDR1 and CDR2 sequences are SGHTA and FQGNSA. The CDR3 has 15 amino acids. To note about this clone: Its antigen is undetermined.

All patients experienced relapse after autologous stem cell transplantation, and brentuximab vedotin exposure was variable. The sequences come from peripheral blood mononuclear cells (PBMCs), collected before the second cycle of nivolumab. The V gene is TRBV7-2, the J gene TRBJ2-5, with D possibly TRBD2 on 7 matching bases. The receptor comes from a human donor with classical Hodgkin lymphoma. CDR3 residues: CASSFGGGRGETQYF. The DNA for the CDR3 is TGTGCCAGCAGTTTTGGGGGGGGGCGAGGAGAGACCCAGTACTTC.